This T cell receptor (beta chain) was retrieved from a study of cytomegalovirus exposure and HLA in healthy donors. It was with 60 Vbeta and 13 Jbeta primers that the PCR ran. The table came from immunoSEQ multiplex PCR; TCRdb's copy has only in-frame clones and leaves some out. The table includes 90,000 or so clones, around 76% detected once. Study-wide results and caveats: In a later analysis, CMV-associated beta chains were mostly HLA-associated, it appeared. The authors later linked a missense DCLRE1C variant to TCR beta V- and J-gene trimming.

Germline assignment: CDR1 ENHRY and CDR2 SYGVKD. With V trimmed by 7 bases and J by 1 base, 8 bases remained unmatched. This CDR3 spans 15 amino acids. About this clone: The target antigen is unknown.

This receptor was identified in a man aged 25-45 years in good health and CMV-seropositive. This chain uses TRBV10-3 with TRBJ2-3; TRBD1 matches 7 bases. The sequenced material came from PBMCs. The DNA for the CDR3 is TGTGCCATCACCCCGGGGACAGATCGCACAGATACGCAGTATTTT. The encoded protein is CAITPGTDRTDTQYF.